This T cell receptor (beta chain) stems from a study of blood T cells in healthy people across ages. This CDR3 contains 16 residues. Trimming cost V 2 bases and J 0 bases, with 11 bases left between them. Germline V gene data show CDR1 as KGHSH and CDR2 as LQKENI. This clonotype has more than one count but fewer than ten. The donors, aged roughly 6 to 95, were healthy Caucasians from Russia. Using a J-beta primer mix together with a sample-barcoded 5' primer, a second PCR was run for 7 to 11 cycles. Every molecule of cDNA carried a tag from a template-switch adaptor with 12 random nucleotides. Each of the samples gave a minimum of 3 million paired-end reads that contained CDR3. Each CDR3 protein is one row after TCRdb ran MiXCR on the 5' RACE reads. Seen here are 600,000 to 1,000,000 distinct CDR3 sequences, around 25% observed once, and the top ten hold 3% to 4%. These data were also filed under a second study, of T cells of mothers and their children. From that paper: Healthy Caucasian mothers, a few in number, and their six children were the donors.

Material for sequencing was blood. The sequence was obtained from a boy aged 5-17 years in good health. V gene TRBV18 combines with J gene TRBJ2-1; D is perhaps TRBD1 (5 bases). For the CDR3, the DNA is TGTGCCAGCTCACCATGGCAGGGAAGCTCCTACAATGAGCAGTTCTTC. Translated: CASSPWQGSSYNEQFF.